Presented here are 16 T cell receptor beta chains from one specimen sequenced in a study of shared clonotypes between healthy human individuals. Assay: immunoSEQ multiplex PCR; the TCRdb copy retains only in-frame clones and omits some. Seen here are roughly 500,000 clones, 70% to 80% observed once, and the top ten hold around 14%. Sequencing input: PBMCs. The source is a woman aged 40-49 years in good health. Some clones in this sample may be carry-over from other donors' samples.

The rearrangement links TRBV7-2 to TRBJ2-1, with TRBD2 matching 13 bases. Losses at the gene ends were 1 base for V and 9 bases for J; bases not matched to a gene: 3. This CDR3 is 15 amino acids long. Germline CDR1 SGHTA, CDR2 FQGNSA. The CDR3 here is CASSLELAGGVEQFF. Written as DNA, the CDR3 is TGTGCCAGCAGCTTAGAACTAGCGGGAGGGGTTGAGCAGTTCTTC.

This chain joins TRBV2 and TRBJ1-2; D gene uncertain. Trimming removed 4 bases at V and 2 bases at J, with 8 bases between. CDR1 and CDR2 (germline): SNHLY, FYNNEI. The CDR3 consists of 13 residues. The CDR3: CASSVSQNYGYTF. CDR3 sequence (DNA): TGTGCCAGCAGTGTCTCACAGAACTATGGCTACACCTTC. The whole variable domain, remainder taken from reference TRBV2 and TRBJ1-2, is EPEVTQTPSHQVTQMGQEVILRCVPISNHLYFYWYRQILGQKVEFLVSFYNNEISEKSEIFDDQFSVERPDGSNFTLKIRSTKLEDSAMYFCASSVSQNYGYTFGSGTRLTVV.

V is TRBV29-1 and J is TRBJ2-7; TRBD1 matches at 9 bases. This CDR3 spans 11 amino acids. From germline, CDR1 is SQVTM and CDR2 ANQGSEA. With V trimmed by 5 bases and J by 7 bases, 3 bases remained unmatched. The CDR3 loop is CSVYDRGEQYF. The CDR3 nucleotides read TGCAGCGTTTACGACAGGGGGGAGCAGTACTTC.

This clone appeared a few times. The V and J genes are TRBV4-1 and TRBJ2-1, with a tentative D call TRBD2 (7 bases). Germline lookup yields CDR1 MGHRA and CDR2 YSYEKL. The V gene lost 4 bases and the J gene lost 8 bases, with 15 bases spanning the gap. CDR3 length: 14 amino acids. CDR3 sequence reads: CASSPRGAIDEQFF. In nucleotides, the CDR3 is TGCGCCAGCAGCCCCCGGGGGGCCATAGATGAGCAGTTCTTC.

Judged by abundance, this clone is medium-sized. Other nucleotide sequences from this sample produce the same CDR3. V usage is TRBV7-9 and J usage is TRBJ2-1, with 13 bases that match TRBD2. Germline V lookup: CDR1 SEHNR, CDR2 FQNEAQ (reference sequence). CDR3 length: 15 residues. J was trimmed by 8 bases and V by 6 bases; bases with no gene match: 7. In nucleotides, the CDR3 is TGTGCCAGCAGTACGCGGACTAGCGGGAGCGATGAGCAGTTCTTC. Its protein is CASSTRTSGSDEQFF.

This chain connects TRBV28 to TRBJ2-1; D remains ambiguous. The CDR3 has 14 residues. The V gene lost 3 bases and the J gene lost 5 bases, with 11 bases spanning the gap. CDR1 MDHEN and CDR2 SYDVKM come from the germline V gene. For the CDR3, the DNA is TGTGCCAGCAGTTTGTCTCTAGGAGACAATGAGCAGTTCTTC. Translation gives CASSLSLGDNEQFF.

This rearrangement joins TRBV4-2 to TRBJ2-4; TRBD2 aligns across 8 bases. The CDR3 runs 15 residues. Trimming removed 3 bases from V and 5 bases from J; junction bases left unmatched: 6. Germline V gene data show CDR1 as LGHNA and CDR2 as YNFKEQ. CDR3 sequence reads: CASSQMTSAENIQYF. DNA for the CDR3: TGTGCCAGCAGCCAGATGACTAGCGCGGAAAACATTCAGTACTTC.

The chain links TRBV5-1 to TRBJ1-1; a possible D gene is TRBD1 (5 bases). Germline CDR1 is SGHRS and CDR2 is YFSETQ. Trimming took off 4 bases at V and 6 bases at J, with 19 bases between the two ends. The CDR3 runs 15 residues. CDR3 residues: CASSPTPAGEAEAFF. CDR3 sequence (DNA): TGCGCCAGCAGCCCTACCCCGGCGGGGGAGGCTGAAGCTTTCTTT.

The gene calls are TRBV7-9 and TRBJ2-1, with 9 bases lining up with TRBD2. Looked up from germline, CDR1 is SEHNR and CDR2 is FQNEAQ (reference sequence). J lost 1 base, V lost 2 bases, and 3 bases had no gene match. There are 16 residues in the CDR3. CDR3 in amino acids: CASSLISGGSYNEQFF. In DNA, the CDR3 is TGTGCCAGCAGCTTAATTAGCGGGGGATCCTACAATGAGCAGTTCTTC.

The J gene is TRBJ1-1, the V gene TRBV7-3; a possible D gene is TRBD1 (6 bases). The CDR3 loop spans 15 amino acids. CDR1 and CDR2 (germline): SGHTA, FQGTGA. V was pared by 5 bases and J by 1 base, with 14 bases between. For the CDR3, the DNA is TGTGCCAGCAGCCCCCTACGGACAGCGAACACTGAAGCTTTCTTT. Its protein is CASSPLRTANTEAFF.

Points on this clone: At the DNA level, this CDR3 is encoded by other sequences in the same sample as well. V and J are TRBV4-2 and TRBJ2-3, with 10 bases aligning to TRBD2. The CDR3 consists of 17 residues. Germline trimming cut 1 base from V and 1 base from J; bases unmatched to any gene: 5. The germline CDR1 and CDR2 sequences are LGHNA and YNFKEQ. The CDR3 loop reads CASSQGLAGAGTDTQYF. The DNA of the CDR3 is TGTGCCAGCAGCCAAGGCCTAGCGGGAGCCGGCACAGATACGCAGTATTTT.

The genes are TRBV15 and TRBJ1-5, with D possibly being TRBD1 (5 bases). In germline, CDR1 is LNHNV, CDR2 YYDKDF (reference sequence). The CDR3 runs to 13 residues. V shed 5 bases and J shed 6 bases, with 11 bases lying between them. CDR3 protein: CATSQGMGQPQHF. CDR3 nucleotides: TGTGCCACCAGCCAGGGAATGGGTCAGCCCCAGCATTTT.

The rearrangement joins TRBV19 to TRBJ2-7, with 7 nucleotides matching TRBD2. Germline V CDR1 and CDR2: LNHDA, SQIVND (reference sequence). With V trimmed by 4 bases and J by 6 bases, 9 bases remained unmatched. The CDR3 has 14 residues. CDR3 nucleotide sequence: TGTGCCAGTAGTAACCAGCGGGACGGATTCGAGCAGTACTTC. This encodes CASSNQRDGFEQYF. Supplemented by reference TRBV19 and TRBJ2-7, the full variable domain reads DGGITQSPKYLFRKEGQNVTLSCEQNLNHDAMYWYRQDPGQGLRLIYYSQIVNDFQKGDIAEGYSVSREKKESFPLTVTSAQKNPTAFYLCASSNQRDGFEQYFGPGTRLTVT.

As concerns this clone: The same CDR3 also results from other DNA sequences found in this sample. The chain has TRBV5-6 and TRBJ2-5, with no clear D. The V gene's germline CDR1 is SGHDT and CDR2 YYEEEE. V lost 0 bases and J 5 bases, leaving 8 bases between the germline ends. The CDR3 is 13 amino acids. CDR3 sequence (DNA): TGTGCCAGCAGCTTGGTTGGGGTGGAGACCCAGTACTTC. It translates to CASSLVGVETQYF.

V usage is TRBV18 and J usage is TRBJ2-2; 13 bases agree with TRBD2. The J segment lost 4 bases and the V segment lost 6 bases, leaving 29 bases of the junction unmatched. CDR3 length equals 24 residues. The germline V gene encodes CDR1 KGHSH and CDR2 LQKENI. The CDR3 nucleotides are TGTGCCAGCTCCCTCCATCAACTCGCCACTGTAAGGACTAGCGGGAGTTCGGGCACCGGGGAGCTGTTTTTT. Protein product: CASSLHQLATVRTSGSSGTGELFF.

This chain connects TRBV28 to TRBJ1-2, with TRBD1 identical over 8 bases. The germline V gene has CDR1 MDHEN and CDR2 SYDVKM. Trimming took 7 bases from V and 6 from J; bases not matched to a gene: 10. The CDR3 length is 14 residues. The chain's CDR3 is CASTLLLTGDGYTF. CDR3 bases: TGTGCCAGCACTCTCCTATTGACAGGGGATGGCTACACCTTC.